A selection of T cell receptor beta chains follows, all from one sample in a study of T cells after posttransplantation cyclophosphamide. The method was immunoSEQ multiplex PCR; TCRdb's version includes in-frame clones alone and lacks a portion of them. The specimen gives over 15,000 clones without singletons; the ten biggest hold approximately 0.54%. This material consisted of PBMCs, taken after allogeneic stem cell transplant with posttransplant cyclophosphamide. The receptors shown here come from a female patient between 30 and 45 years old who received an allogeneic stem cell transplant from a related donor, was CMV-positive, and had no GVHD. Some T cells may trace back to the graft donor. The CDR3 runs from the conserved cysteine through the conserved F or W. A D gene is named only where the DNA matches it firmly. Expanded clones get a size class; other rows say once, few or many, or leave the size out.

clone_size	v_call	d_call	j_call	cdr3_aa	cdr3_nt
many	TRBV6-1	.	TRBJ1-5	CASSDRGIGGNQPQHF	TGTGCCAGCAGTGACAGGGGTATCGGGGGCAATCAGCCCCAGCATTTT
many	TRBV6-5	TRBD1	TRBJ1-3	CASSYSATGDWYF	TGTGCCAGCAGTTACTCGGCGACAGGGGATTGGTATTTT
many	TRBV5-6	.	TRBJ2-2	CASSLTRELVELFF	TGTGCCAGCAGCCTCACTAGAGAACTTGTGGAGCTGTTTTTT
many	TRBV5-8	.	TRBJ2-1	CASSLRERLAKQFF	TGTGCCAGCAGCTTGAGAGAGCGGCTAGCGAAGCAGTTCTTC
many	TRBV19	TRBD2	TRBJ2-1	CASGLGLAGAREQFF	TGTGCCAGTGGATTGGGACTAGCGGGAGCGAGGGAGCAGTTCTTC
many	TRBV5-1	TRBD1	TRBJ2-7	CASGYGQAYEQYF	TGCGCCAGCGGGTATGGACAGGCCTACGAGCAGTACTTC
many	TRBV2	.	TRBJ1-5	CASRTDRSSNQPQHF	TGTGCCAGCAGAACCGACAGATCGAGCAATCAGCCCCAGCATTTT
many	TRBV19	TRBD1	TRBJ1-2	CASSGKDRPPYGYTF	TGTGCCAGTAGTGGCAAGGACAGGCCGCCCTATGGCTACACCTTC
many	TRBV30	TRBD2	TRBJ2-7	CAWSVHRTSYPLVIHYEQYF	TGTGCCTGGAGTGTACACCGGACTAGTTACCCTCTAGTTATCCATTACGAGCAGTACTTC
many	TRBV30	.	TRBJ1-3	CAWSEGSTGTTIYF	TGTGCCTGGAGTGAGGGGTCAACAGGGACCACCATATATTTT
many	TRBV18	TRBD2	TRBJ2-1	CASSPGASGNEQFF	TGTGCCAGCTCACCAGGGGCTAGCGGTAATGAGCAGTTCTTC
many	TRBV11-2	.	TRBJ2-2	CASSRWTPGELFF	TGTGCCAGCAGCCGCTGGACTCCCGGGGAGCTGTTTTTT
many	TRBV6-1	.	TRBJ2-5	CAGKTRARETQYF	TGTGCCGGAAAAACTAGAGCGAGAGAGACCCAGTACTTC
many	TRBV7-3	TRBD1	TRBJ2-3	CASSSGQGAADTQYF	TGTGCCAGCAGCTCCGGACAGGGGGCTGCAGATACGCAGTATTTT
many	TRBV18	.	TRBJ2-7	CASSPPVGGNLGLEQYF	TGTGCCAGCTCACCACCGGTCGGGGGAAATCTGGGGCTCGAGCAGTACTTC
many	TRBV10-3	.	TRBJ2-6	CAISPEGAPLTF	TGTGCCATCAGTCCGGAGGGGGCCCCTCTGACTTTC
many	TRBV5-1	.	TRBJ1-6	CASSLDPGGIYSPLHF	TGCGCCAGCAGCTTGGATCCAGGAGGGATTTATTCACCCCTCCACTTT
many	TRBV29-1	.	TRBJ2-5	CSVGGTRETQYF	TGCAGCGTTGGGGGGACAAGAGAGACCCAGTACTTC
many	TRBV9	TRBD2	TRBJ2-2	CASSVAAGAGELFF	TGTGCCAGCAGCGTAGCTGCGGGGGCCGGGGAGCTGTTTTTT
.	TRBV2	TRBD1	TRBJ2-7	CASKAGGIYEQYF	TGTGCCAGCAAAGCAGGGGGCATCTACGAGCAGTACTTC
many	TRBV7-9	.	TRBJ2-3	CASSLTGTGDTQYF	TGTGCCAGCAGCTTAACGGGAACGGGAGATACGCAGTATTTT
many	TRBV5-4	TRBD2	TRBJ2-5	CASSSGLAGVRETQYF	TGTGCCAGCAGCTCGGGACTAGCGGGAGTAAGGGAGACCCAGTACTTC
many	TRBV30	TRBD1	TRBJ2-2	CAWSDYYRGNTGELFF	TGTGCCTGGAGTGATTATTACAGGGGGAACACCGGGGAGCTGTTTTTT
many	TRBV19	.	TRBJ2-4	CASSPGWRANLAKNIQYF	TGTGCCAGTAGCCCAGGATGGAGGGCAAACTTAGCCAAAAACATTCAGTACTTC
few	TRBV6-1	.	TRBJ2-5	CASEDYSVGETQYF	TGTGCCAGCGAGGACTACTCTGTGGGAGAGACCCAGTACTTC
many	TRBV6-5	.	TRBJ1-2	CASSYLGVRANYTF	TGTGCCAGCAGTTACCTGGGCGTCAGGGCAAACTACACCTTC
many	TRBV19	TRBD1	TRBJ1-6	CASSSTGEYSPLHF	TGTGCCAGTAGTTCCACAGGGGAGTACTCACCCCTCCACTTT
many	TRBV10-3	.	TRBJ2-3	CAISESTRAQDTQYF	TGTGCCATCAGTGAGTCGACGAGGGCCCAAGATACGCAGTATTTT
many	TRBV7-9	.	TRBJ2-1	CASSALRAGFYNEQFF	TGTGCCAGCAGCGCCCTCCGAGCGGGCTTCTACAATGAGCAGTTCTTC
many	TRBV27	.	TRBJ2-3	CASLQGPFGTDTQYF	TGTGCCAGCCTCCAGGGTCCCTTCGGCACAGATACGCAGTATTTT
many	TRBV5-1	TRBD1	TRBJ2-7	CASSFGTGEAYEQYF	TGCGCCAGCAGCTTTGGGACAGGGGAAGCCTACGAGCAGTACTTC
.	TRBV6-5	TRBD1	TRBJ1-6	CASSRQGAEEALHF	TGTGCCAGCAGCCGACAGGGGGCGGAAGAGGCCCTCCACTTT
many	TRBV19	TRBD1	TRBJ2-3	CASSPQTGGAADTQYF	TGTGCCAGTAGTCCCCAGACAGGGGGCGCCGCAGATACGCAGTATTTT
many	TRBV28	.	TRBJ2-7	CAIPNRTRAPYYEQYF	TGTGCCATTCCTAACCGAACCAGGGCTCCCTACTACGAGCAGTACTTC
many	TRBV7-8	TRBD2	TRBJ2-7	CASSLFRTSGFTSEQYF	TGTGCCAGCAGCTTATTTCGGACTAGCGGGTTCACATCGGAGCAGTACTTC
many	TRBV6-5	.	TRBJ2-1	CASSYSAGTTYNEQFF	TGTGCCAGCAGTTACTCGGCAGGTACAACCTACAATGAGCAGTTCTTC
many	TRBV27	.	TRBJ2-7	CASSFGIGQYF	TGTGCCAGCAGTTTCGGTATCGGGCAGTACTTC
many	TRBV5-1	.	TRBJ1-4	CASRPPGATNEKLFF	TGCGCCAGCAGACCGCCAGGCGCAACTAATGAAAAACTGTTTTTT
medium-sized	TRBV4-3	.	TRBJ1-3	CASSQDPLTGMGNTIYF	TGCGCCAGCAGCCAAGATCCCCTAACAGGGATGGGAAACACCATATATTTT
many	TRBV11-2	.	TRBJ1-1	CASSLAAGAAEAFF	TGTGCCAGCAGCTTAGCAGCAGGGGCCGCTGAAGCTTTCTTT
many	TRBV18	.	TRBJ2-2	CASSPGASGNTGELFF	TGTGCCAGCTCACCAGGAGCCAGCGGGAACACCGGGGAGCTGTTTTTT
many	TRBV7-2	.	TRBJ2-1	CASSSHERNEQFF	TGTGCCAGCAGTTCCCACGAGCGAAATGAGCAGTTCTTC
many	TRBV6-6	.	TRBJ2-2	CASTVHLRETALFF	TGTGCCAGCACCGTACACCTCCGGGAGACGGCCCTGTTTTTT
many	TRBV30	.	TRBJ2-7	CAWSVWGLGSYEQYF	TGTGCCTGGAGTGTCTGGGGCCTCGGCTCCTACGAGCAGTACTTC